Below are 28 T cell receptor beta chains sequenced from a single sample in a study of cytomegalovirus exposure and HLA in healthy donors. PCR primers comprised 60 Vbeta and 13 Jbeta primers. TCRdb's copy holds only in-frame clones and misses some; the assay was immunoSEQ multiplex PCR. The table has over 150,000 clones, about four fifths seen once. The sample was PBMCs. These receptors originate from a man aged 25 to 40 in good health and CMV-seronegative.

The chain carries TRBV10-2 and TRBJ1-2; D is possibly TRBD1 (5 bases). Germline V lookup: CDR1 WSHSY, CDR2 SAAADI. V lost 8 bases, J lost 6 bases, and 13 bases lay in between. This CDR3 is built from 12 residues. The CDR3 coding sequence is TGCGCCAGCCGGCAGGGCCTAGATGGCTACACCTTC. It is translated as CASRQGLDGYTF.

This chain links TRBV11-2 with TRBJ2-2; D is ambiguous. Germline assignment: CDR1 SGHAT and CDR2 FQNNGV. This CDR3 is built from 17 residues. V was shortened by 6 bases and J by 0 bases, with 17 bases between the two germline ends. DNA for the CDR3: TGTGCCAGCAGTCACGACCAGGTGCAGCCGAACACCGGGGAGCTGTTTTTT. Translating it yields CASSHDQVQPNTGELFF.

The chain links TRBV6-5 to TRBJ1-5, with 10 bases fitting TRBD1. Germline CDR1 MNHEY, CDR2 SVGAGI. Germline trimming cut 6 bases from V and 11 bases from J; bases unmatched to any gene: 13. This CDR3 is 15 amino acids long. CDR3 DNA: TGTGCCAGCAGGGTCCGGACAGGGGGACTTGGGGCCCAGCATTTT. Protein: CASRVRTGGLGAQHF.

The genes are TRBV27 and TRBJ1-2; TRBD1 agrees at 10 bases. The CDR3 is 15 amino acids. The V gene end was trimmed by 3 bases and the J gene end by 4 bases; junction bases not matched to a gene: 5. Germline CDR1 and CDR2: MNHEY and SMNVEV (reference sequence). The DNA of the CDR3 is TGTGCCAGCAGTTTCGGACAGGGGGTGGCCTATGGCTACACCTTC. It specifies CASSFGQGVAYGYTF.

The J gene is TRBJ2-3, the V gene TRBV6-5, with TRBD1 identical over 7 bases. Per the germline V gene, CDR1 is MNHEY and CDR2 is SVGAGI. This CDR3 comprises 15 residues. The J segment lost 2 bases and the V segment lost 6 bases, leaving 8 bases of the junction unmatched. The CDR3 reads CASSSVGGPTDTQYF. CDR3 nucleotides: TGTGCCAGCAGCTCGGTAGGGGGCCCCACAGATACGCAGTATTTT.

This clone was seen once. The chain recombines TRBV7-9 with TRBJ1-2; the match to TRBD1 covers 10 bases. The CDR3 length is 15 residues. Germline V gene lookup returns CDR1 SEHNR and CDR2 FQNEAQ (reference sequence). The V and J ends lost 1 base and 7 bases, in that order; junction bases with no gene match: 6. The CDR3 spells CASSLEDRGVFGYTF. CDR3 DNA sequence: TGTGCCAGCAGCTTAGAGGACAGGGGGGTATTTGGCTACACCTTC.

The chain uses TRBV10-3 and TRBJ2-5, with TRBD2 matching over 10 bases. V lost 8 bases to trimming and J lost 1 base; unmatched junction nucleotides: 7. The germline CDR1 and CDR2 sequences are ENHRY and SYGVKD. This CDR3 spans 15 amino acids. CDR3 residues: CAIGGLAGGQETQYF. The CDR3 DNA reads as TGTGCCATCGGCGGGTTAGCGGGAGGCCAAGAGACCCAGTACTTC.

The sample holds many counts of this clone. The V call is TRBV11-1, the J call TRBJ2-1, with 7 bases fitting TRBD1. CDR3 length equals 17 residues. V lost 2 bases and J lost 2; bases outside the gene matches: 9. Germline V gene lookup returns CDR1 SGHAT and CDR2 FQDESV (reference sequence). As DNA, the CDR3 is TGTGCCAGCAGCTTATTTATGGGGGACAGCCCCTACAATGAGCAGTTCTTC. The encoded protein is CASSLFMGDSPYNEQFF.

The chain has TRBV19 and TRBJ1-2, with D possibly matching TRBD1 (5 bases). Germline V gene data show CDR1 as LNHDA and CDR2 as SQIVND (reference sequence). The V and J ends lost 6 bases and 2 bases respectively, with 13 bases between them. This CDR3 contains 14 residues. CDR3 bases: TGTGCCAGTAGGCGGGAGGGGCTCAACTATGGCTACACCTTC. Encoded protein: CASRREGLNYGYTF.

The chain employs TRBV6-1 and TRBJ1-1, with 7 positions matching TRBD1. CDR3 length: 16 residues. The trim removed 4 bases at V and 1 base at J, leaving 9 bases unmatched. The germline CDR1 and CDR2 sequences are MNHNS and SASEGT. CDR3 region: CASSGRTGSGNTEAFF. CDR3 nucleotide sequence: TGTGCCAGCAGTGGAAGGACAGGTTCGGGGAACACTGAAGCTTTCTTT.

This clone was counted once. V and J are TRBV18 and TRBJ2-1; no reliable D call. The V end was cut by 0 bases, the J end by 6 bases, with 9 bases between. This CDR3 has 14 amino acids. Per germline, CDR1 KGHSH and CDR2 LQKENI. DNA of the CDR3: TGTGCCAGCTCACCACCGTCAGATCCCAATGAGCAGTTCTTC. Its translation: CASSPPSDPNEQFF.

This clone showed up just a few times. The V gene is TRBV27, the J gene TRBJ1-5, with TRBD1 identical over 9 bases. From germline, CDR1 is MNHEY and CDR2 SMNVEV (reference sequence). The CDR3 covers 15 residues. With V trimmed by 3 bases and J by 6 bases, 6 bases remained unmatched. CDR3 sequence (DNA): TGTGCCAGCAGTTTGACAGGGGGTCCTGGTCAGCCCCAGCATTTT. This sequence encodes CASSLTGGPGQPQHF.

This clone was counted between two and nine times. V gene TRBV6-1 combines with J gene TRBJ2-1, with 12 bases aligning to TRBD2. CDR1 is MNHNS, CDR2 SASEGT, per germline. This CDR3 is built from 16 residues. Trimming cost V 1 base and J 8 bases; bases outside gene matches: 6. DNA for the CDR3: TGTGCCAGCAGTGAAGGTTGGACTAGCGGGGCCGATGAGCAGTTCTTC. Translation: CASSEGWTSGADEQFF.

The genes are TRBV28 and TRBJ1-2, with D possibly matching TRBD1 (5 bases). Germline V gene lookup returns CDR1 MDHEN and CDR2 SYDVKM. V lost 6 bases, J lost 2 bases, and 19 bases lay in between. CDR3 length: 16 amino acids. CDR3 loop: CASRTFMGQENYGYTF. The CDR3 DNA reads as TGTGCCAGCAGGACATTTATGGGGCAAGAAAACTATGGCTACACCTTC.

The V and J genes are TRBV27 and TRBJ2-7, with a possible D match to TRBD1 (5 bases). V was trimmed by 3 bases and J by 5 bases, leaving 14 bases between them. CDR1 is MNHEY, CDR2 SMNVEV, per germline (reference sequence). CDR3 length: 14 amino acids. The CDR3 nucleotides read TGTGCCAGCAGTTTCACAGGCCTACGGGACGAGCAGTACTTC. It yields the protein CASSFTGLRDEQYF.

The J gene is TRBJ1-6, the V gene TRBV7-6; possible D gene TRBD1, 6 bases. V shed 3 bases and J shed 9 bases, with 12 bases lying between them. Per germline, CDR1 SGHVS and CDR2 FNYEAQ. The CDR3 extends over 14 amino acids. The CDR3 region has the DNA TGTGCCAGCAGCTTGGCAGGGGCTAGTTCACCCCTCCACTTT. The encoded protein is CASSLAGASSPLHF.

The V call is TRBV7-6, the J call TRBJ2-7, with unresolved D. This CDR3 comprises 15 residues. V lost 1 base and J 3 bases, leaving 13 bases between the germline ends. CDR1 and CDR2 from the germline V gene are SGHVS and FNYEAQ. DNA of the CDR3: TGTGCCAGCAGCTTAGGGTCGACATTTAACTACGAGCAGTACTTC. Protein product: CASSLGSTFNYEQYF. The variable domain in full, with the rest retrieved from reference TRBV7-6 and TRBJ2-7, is GAGVSQSPRYKVTKRGQDVALRCDPISGHVSLYWYRQALGQGPEFLTYFNYEAQQDKSGLPNDRFSAERPEGSISTLTIQRTEQRDSAMYRCASSLGSTFNYEQYFGPGTRLTVT.

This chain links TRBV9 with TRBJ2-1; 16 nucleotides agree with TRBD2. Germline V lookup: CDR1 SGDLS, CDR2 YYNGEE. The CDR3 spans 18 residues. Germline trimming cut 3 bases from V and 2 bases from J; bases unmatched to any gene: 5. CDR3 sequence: CASSAPGTSGGAYNEQFF. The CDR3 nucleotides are TGTGCCAGCAGCGCTCCCGGGACTAGCGGGGGGGCCTACAATGAGCAGTTCTTC.

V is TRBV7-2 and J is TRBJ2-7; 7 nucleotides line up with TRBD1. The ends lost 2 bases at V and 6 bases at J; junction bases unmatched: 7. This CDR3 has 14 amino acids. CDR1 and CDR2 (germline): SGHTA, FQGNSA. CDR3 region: CASSLNRDRGEQYF. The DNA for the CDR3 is TGTGCCAGCAGCTTAAATAGGGACAGAGGCGAGCAGTACTTC.

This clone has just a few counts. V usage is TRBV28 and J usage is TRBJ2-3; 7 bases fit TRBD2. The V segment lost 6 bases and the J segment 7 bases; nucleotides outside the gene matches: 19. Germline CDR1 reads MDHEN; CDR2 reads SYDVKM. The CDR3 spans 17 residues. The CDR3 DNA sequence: TGTGCCAGCAGCCCCCCGATAGGGCGGGAGTTTTTAAATACGCAGTATTTT. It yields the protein CASSPPIGREFLNTQYF.

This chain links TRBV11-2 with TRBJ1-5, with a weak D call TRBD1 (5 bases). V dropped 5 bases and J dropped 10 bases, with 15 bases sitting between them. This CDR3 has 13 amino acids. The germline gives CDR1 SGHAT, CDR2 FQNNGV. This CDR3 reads CASSPRGSGPQHF. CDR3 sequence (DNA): TGTGCCAGCAGCCCTAGGGGATCAGGACCCCAGCATTTT.

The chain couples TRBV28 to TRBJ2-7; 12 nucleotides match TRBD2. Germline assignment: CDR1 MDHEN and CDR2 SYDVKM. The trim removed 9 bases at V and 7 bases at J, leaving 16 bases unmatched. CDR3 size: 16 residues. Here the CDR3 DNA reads TGTGCCAGTCGCCTTAGACTAGCGGGAGCCGTTGGAGAGCAGTACTTC. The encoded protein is CASRLRLAGAVGEQYF.

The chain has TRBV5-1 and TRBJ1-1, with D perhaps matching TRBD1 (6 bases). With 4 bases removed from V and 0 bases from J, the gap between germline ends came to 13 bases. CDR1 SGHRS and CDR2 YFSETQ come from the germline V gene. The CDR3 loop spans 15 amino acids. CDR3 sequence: CASSREQGLNTEAFF. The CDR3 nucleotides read TGCGCCAGCAGCCGGGAACAGGGCCTGAACACTGAAGCTTTCTTT.

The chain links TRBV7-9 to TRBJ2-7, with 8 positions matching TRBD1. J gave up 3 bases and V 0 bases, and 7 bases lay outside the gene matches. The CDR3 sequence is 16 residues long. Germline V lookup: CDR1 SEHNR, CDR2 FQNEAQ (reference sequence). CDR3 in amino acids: CASSLALTGDFYEQYF. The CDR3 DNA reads TGTGCCAGCAGCTTAGCCTTGACAGGGGATTTCTACGAGCAGTACTTC. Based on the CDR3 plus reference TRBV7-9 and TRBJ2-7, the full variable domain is DTGVSQNPRHKITKRGQNVTFRCDPISEHNRLYWYRQTLGQGPEFLTYFQNEAQLEKSRLLSDRFSAERPKGSFSTLEIQRTEQGDSAMYLCASSLALTGDFYEQYFGPGTRLTVT.

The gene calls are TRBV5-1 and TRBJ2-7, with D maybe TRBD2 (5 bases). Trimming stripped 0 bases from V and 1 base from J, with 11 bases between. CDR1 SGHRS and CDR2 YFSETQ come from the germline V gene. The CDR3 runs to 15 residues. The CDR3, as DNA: TGCGCCAGCAGCTTGGAACCGGGGTCGTCCTACGAGCAGTACTTC. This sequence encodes CASSLEPGSSYEQYF.

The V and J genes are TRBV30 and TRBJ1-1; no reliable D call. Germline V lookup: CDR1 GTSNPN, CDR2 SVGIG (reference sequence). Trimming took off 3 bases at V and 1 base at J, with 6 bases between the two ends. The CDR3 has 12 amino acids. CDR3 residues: CAWRHENTEAFF. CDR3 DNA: TGTGCCTGGAGACATGAGAACACTGAAGCTTTCTTT.

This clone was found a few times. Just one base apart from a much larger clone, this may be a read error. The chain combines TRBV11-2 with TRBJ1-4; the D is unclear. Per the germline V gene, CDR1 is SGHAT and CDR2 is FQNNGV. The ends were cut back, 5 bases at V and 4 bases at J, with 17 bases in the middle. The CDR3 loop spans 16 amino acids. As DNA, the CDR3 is TGTGCCAGCAGCCCCATTTTAGAGGCCGTTAATGAAAAACTGTTTTTT. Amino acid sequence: CASSPILEAVNEKLFF.

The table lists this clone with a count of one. CDR3 coding DNA: TGTGCCAGCAGCGCCTTAGTTACAGGGAACGAGCAGTACTTC. Translation gives CASSALVTGNEQYF. The rearrangement links TRBV9 to TRBJ2-7; D perhaps matches TRBD1 (6 bases). Germline V CDR1 and CDR2: SGDLS, YYNGEE. This CDR3 has 14 residues. The V gene lost 3 bases and the J gene lost 5 bases, with 15 bases spanning the gap.